This T cell receptor beta chain was captured in a study of blood T cell repertoires in COVID-19. Study details: COVID-19 samples collected from the United States, Italy and Spain covered acute and convalescent phases.

Original data processing: Estimates of nucleated cell counts were drawn from the amplification of reference gene primers. The method was immunoSEQ multiplex PCR; TCRdb's version includes in-frame clones alone and lacks a portion of them. Clonal size and the V and J genes are those of that table, whereas D and trimming came from the DNA. Of 300,000 to 400,000 clones in the sample, 65% to 90% are singletons; the top ten hold roughly 4.2%. The cohort comprised adults aged 18 to 89 years residing in 20 to 30 US areas. Participants' reported clinical history set cohort assignment. The origin of this receptor is a middle-aged woman with acute COVID-19. Sequences were obtained from PBMCs or T cells enriched from blood (not recorded which).

CDR3 sequence: CASSSSSGWRNEQFF. CDR3 DNA sequence: TGTGCCAGCAGTTCGTCAAGCGGGTGGCGCAATGAGCAGTTCTTC. The J gene is TRBJ2-1, the V gene TRBV28; D is possibly TRBD2 (6 bases). The CDR3 runs 15 residues. V was cut by 4 bases and J by 6 bases, with 16 bases left in between. CDR1 is MDHEN, CDR2 SYDVKM, per germline.